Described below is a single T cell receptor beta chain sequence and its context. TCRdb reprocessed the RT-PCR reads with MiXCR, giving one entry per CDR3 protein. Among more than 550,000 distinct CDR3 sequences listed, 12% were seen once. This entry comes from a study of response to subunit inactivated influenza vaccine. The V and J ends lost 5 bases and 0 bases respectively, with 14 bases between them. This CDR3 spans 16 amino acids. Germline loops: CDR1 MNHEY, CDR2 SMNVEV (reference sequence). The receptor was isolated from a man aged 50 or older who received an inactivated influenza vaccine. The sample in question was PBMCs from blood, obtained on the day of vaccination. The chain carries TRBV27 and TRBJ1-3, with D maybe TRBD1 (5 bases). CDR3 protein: CASSPSGGDSGNTIYF. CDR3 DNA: TGTGCCAGCAGTCCCTCCGGAGGGGACTCTGGAAACACCATATATTTT.